The 25 T cell receptor beta chains in this list originate from one sample, sequenced in a study of response to subunit inactivated influenza vaccine. TCRdb re-derived calls from the RT-PCR reads in MiXCR, one entry per CDR3 protein. Here the sample spans under 800,000 distinct CDR3 sequences, over 11% being singletons. Sequencing was performed on PBMCs from blood, taken 14 to 15 days before vaccination. The receptors come from a man in his fifties or sixties who received an inactivated influenza vaccine.

V gene TRBV29-1 combines with J gene TRBJ2-3; tentative D call: TRBD2 (5 bases). V was pared by 0 bases and J by 6 bases, with 16 bases between. The CDR3 covers 15 residues. Germline CDR1 SQVTM, CDR2 ANQGSEA. DNA of the CDR3: TGCAGCGTTGAAGACCCCCGGACTGTTCTCGATACGCAGTATTTT. This codes for CSVEDPRTVLDTQYF.

This clonotype was observed many times. The chain uses TRBV20-1 and TRBJ2-7; 11 bases agree with TRBD2. Per the germline V gene, CDR1 is DFQATT and CDR2 is SNEGSKA (reference sequence). There are 19 residues in the CDR3. Trimming at V came to 0 bases and at J to 7 bases, leaving 20 bases not matched to a gene. CDR3 amino acids: CSAREAYSRGGSGRGEQYF. DNA of the CDR3: TGCAGTGCTAGAGAGGCCTACTCACGGGGAGGTAGCGGGAGGGGTGAGCAGTACTTC.

This clonotype has only a few counts. The chain couples TRBV18 to TRBJ1-2, with 7 bases lining up with TRBD1. Germline V gene data show CDR1 as KGHSH and CDR2 as LQKENI. Trimming cost V 3 bases and J 3 bases; bases outside gene matches: 1. This CDR3 region has 13 residues. Here the CDR3 DNA reads TGTGCCAGCTCACCGGGACAGCACTATGGCTACACCTTC. This translates into CASSPGQHYGYTF.

This clonotype showed up just a few times. This chain uses TRBV20-1 with TRBJ2-7; 9 bases map to TRBD2. CDR1 and CDR2 from the germline V gene are DFQATT and SNEGSKA (reference sequence). V lost 4 bases and J lost 7; bases outside the gene matches: 5. The length of the CDR3 is 12 residues. In DNA form, the CDR3 reads TGCAGTGCTATTGCGGGGGGGAGAGAGCAGTACTTC. Its protein is CSAIAGGREQYF.

This clonotype appeared a few times. The chain recombines TRBV4-1 with TRBJ1-2, with unresolved D. This CDR3 region has 14 residues. CDR1 and CDR2 (germline): MGHRA, YSYEKL. The V end lost 4 bases, the J end lost 4 bases, and 13 bases lay between the germline ends. The CDR3 region has the DNA TGCGCCAGCAGCCCTGGCGTAAGTTCCTATGGCTACACCTTC. As protein: CASSPGVSSYGYTF.

This clonotype was picked up a small number of times. A much larger clone sits a single nucleotide away, making a read error possible. The chain recombines TRBV25-1 with TRBJ2-7; D ambiguous. The V end lost 4 bases, the J end lost 2 bases, and 3 bases lay between the germline ends. Germline-derived CDR1 and CDR2 are MGHDK and SYGVNS. CDR3 length: 11 residues. In DNA form, the CDR3 reads TGTGCCAGCAGTGCCCCCTACGAGCAGTACTTC. It encodes CASSAPYEQYF.

This clonotype was counted only a few times. V usage is TRBV10-2 and J usage is TRBJ2-1, with TRBD1 matching 8 bases. The CDR3 is 13 amino acids. V trimming: 0 bases; J trimming: 10 bases; junction bases outside the gene matches: 2. Germline CDR1 and CDR2: WSHSY and SAAADI. CDR3 region: CASSESRQGEQFF. As DNA, the CDR3 is TGCGCCAGCAGTGAGTCGAGACAGGGGGAGCAGTTCTTC.

As DNA, the CDR3 is TGCAGTGCTAGTAGCGCGGGAGCCAGATCCTACAATGAGCAGTTCTTC. Protein sequence: CSASSAGARSYNEQFF. This chain uses TRBV20-1 with TRBJ2-1, with 7 bases aligning to TRBD2. CDR1 and CDR2 (germline): DFQATT, SNEGSKA (reference sequence). V shed 3 bases and J 1 base; nucleotides not matched to a gene: 9. The CDR3 totals 16 residues.

This sequence joins TRBV5-6 and TRBJ2-7; perhaps TRBD1 as D (6 bases). The CDR3 covers 13 residues. CDR1 SGHDT and CDR2 YYEEEE come from the germline V gene. V lost 1 base and J 4 bases, leaving 9 bases between the germline ends. CDR3 in amino acids: CASSLQGWYEQYF. CDR3 DNA sequence: TGTGCCAGCAGCTTGCAGGGGTGGTACGAGCAGTACTTC.

The V gene is TRBV4-3, the J gene TRBJ1-1; 10 nucleotides line up with TRBD1. The CDR3 sequence is 18 residues long. The junction had 16 bases not matched to a gene; V was cut back by 3 bases and J by 6 bases. Germline V CDR1 and CDR2: LGHNA, YSLEER. The CDR3 DNA follows: TGCGCCAGCAGCCATTCACCGGGACAGGGGCGATTACAGCCTGAAGCTTTCTTT. It translates to CASSHSPGQGRLQPEAFF.

This rearrangement joins TRBV15 to TRBJ1-5; maybe TRBD1 (5 bases). Trimming pared 0 bases from V and 5 bases from J, leaving 11 bases between. Germline values: CDR1 LNHNV, CDR2 YYDKDF (reference sequence). This CDR3 is 15 amino acids long. This CDR3 is CATSRDRQGHQPQHF. The DNA for the CDR3 is TGTGCCACCAGCAGAGATCGTCAGGGCCATCAGCCCCAGCATTTT.

This clonotype was picked up many times. The gene calls are TRBV7-2 and TRBJ2-3, with D uncertain. Germline values: CDR1 SGHTA, CDR2 FQGNSA. This CDR3 comprises 13 residues. V was pared by 0 bases and J by 5 bases, with 6 bases between. The CDR3 DNA sequence: TGTGCCAGCAGCTTAGCCCTGAGAGATACGCAGTATTTT. Translated, it gives CASSLALRDTQYF.

The gene calls are TRBV11-1 and TRBJ1-5; 7 bases map to TRBD1. The CDR3 contains 19 residues. The germline CDR1 and CDR2 sequences are SGHAT and FQDESV (reference sequence). V shed 3 bases and J 5 bases; nucleotides not matched to a gene: 19. The CDR3 is CASSLLGQALVPRHQPQHF. The CDR3 DNA reads TGTGCCAGCAGCTTGTTAGGACAGGCCCTAGTTCCTAGGCATCAGCCCCAGCATTTT.

This clonotype appeared a few times. This sequence joins TRBV28 and TRBJ2-3; 9 nucleotides align to TRBD2. The CDR3 length is 15 residues. The V gene's germline CDR1 is MDHEN and CDR2 SYDVKM. Germline trimming cut 6 bases from V and 0 bases from J; bases unmatched to any gene: 4. In nucleotides, the CDR3 is TGTGCCAGCAGGAATAGCGGGGGAAGCACAGATACGCAGTATTTT. This translates into CASRNSGGSTDTQYF.

This clonotype was picked up many times. The J gene is TRBJ1-1, the V gene TRBV7-2, with D possibly being TRBD1 (6 bases). The germline V and J ends were trimmed by 0 bases and 1 base, with 9 bases remaining between them. This CDR3 comprises 15 residues. The germline CDR1 and CDR2 sequences are SGHTA and FQGNSA. The CDR3 DNA sequence: TGTGCCAGCAGCTTAGCGGGGACACAGAACACTGAAGCTTTCTTT. Protein product: CASSLAGTQNTEAFF.

This clonotype was seen more than once but under ten times. The chain combines TRBV4-3 with TRBJ2-1; D unresolved. Germline CDR1 LGHNA, CDR2 YSLEER. The CDR3 contains 14 residues. The ends were cut back, 1 base at V and 4 bases at J, with 8 bases in the middle. Written as DNA, the CDR3 is TGCGCCAGCAGCCAAGTACATACTTACAATGAGCAGTTCTTC. Its protein product is CASSQVHTYNEQFF.

This clonotype was counted at least ten times. The chain has TRBV11-2 and TRBJ2-1, with TRBD2 matching 12 bases. Germline values: CDR1 SGHAT, CDR2 FQNNGV. The V gene end was trimmed by 1 base and the J gene end by 7 bases; junction bases not matched to a gene: 8. There are 17 residues in the CDR3. This CDR3 reads CASSLVVLAGGLNEQFF. CDR3 DNA sequence: TGTGCCAGCAGCTTAGTGGTACTAGCGGGAGGATTAAATGAGCAGTTCTTC.

This clonotype was recorded a few times. J is TRBJ1-2 and V is TRBV7-9, with D possibly TRBD1 on 6 matching bases. V lost 7 bases and J lost 0, with 12 bases in between. The CDR3 covers 14 residues. Germline loops: CDR1 SEHNR, CDR2 FQNEAQ (reference sequence). CDR3 loop: CASTRTESNYGYTF. The CDR3 DNA reads TGTGCCAGCACCCGGACAGAGTCTAACTATGGCTACACCTTC.

This clonotype turned up a few times. This chain connects TRBV18 to TRBJ2-7; 9 positions agree with TRBD1. The germline V gene encodes CDR1 KGHSH and CDR2 LQKENI. Losses at the gene ends were 4 bases for V and 3 bases for J; bases not matched to a gene: 7. The CDR3 extends over 15 amino acids. This CDR3 reads CASSLSGTGFYEQYF. CDR3 DNA: TGTGCCAGCTCACTGTCCGGGACAGGGTTCTACGAGCAGTACTTC.

This clonotype was counted only a few times. This rearrangement joins TRBV27 to TRBJ2-2; 12 nucleotides line up with TRBD2. V was clipped by 4 bases and J by 0 bases; unmatched bases: 3. The CDR3 runs to 17 residues. Germline CDR1 MNHEY, CDR2 SMNVEV (reference sequence). In DNA form, the CDR3 reads TGTGCCAGCAGTTCCAGGACTAGCGGGGCGAACACCGGGGAGCTGTTTTTT. Protein sequence: CASSSRTSGANTGELFF.

This clonotype was counted ten times or more. The chain uses TRBV6-2 or TRBV6-3 and TRBJ1-2; no clear D gene. The CDR3 consists of 13 residues. The V and J ends lost 8 bases and 7 bases respectively, with 17 bases between them. Per the germline V gene, CDR1 is MNHEY and CDR2 is SVGEGT. The CDR3 sequence: CASRSPPAPGYTF. The CDR3 nucleotides read TGTGCCAGCCGTAGCCCACCGGCTCCTGGCTACACCTTC.

Many counts were recorded for this clonotype. CDR3 sequence: CASTGLDSYEQYF. The CDR3 DNA reads as TGTGCCAGCACCGGACTAGACTCCTACGAGCAGTACTTC. The genes are TRBV2 and TRBJ2-7; 7 nucleotides align to TRBD2. The CDR3 has 13 residues. V shed 7 bases and J 0 bases; nucleotides not matched to a gene: 3. CDR1 is SNHLY, CDR2 FYNNEI, per germline.

The chain recombines TRBV10-3 with TRBJ2-2, with 8 bases identical to TRBD2. V lost 0 bases and J lost 5; bases outside the gene matches: 2. The CDR3 is 15 amino acids. Germline V lookup: CDR1 ENHRY, CDR2 SYGVKD. In nucleotides, the CDR3 is TGTGCCATCAGTGAGTCGATAGCGGGGACCGGGGAGCTGTTTTTT. As protein: CAISESIAGTGELFF.

The genes are TRBV12-3 or TRBV12-4 and TRBJ2-2; TRBD1 agrees at 7 bases. This CDR3 spans 16 amino acids. Unmatched junction bases numbered 6, after V lost 4 bases and J lost 1 base. CDR3 nucleotide sequence: TGTGCCAGCAGTTCAACCTGGGACAGGAACACCGGGGAGCTGTTTTTT. This sequence encodes CASSSTWDRNTGELFF.

This clonotype was observed many times. The chain couples TRBV4-3 to TRBJ1-1; no clear D gene. The CDR3 loop spans 16 amino acids. V lost 1 base, J lost 6 bases, and 18 bases lay in between. Germline V gene sequence: CDR1 LGHNA, CDR2 YSLEER. Written as DNA, the CDR3 is TGCGCCAGCAGCCAAGGGCTCGCGGCGGGTCTCGCTGAAGCTTTCTTT. Translation gives CASSQGLAAGLAEAFF.